A selection of T cell receptor beta chains follows, all from one sample in a study of blood T cell repertoires in COVID-19. Sequencing was performed with immunoSEQ multiplex PCR; in TCRdb, only in-frame clones are kept and a portion is missing. The table has 150,000 to 170,000 clones, under 85% seen once. The specimen was peripheral blood. Receptors were obtained from a woman of 80 years or more with acute or convalescent COVID-19. Each CDR3 is given with its conserved first and last residue. Each record gives: J gene, clone size, D gene, V gene, CDR3 protein, CDR3 DNA. The D gene is left open where the match is weak. Clone size is shown for a subset of rows, as once, few, many or a class of expanded clone.

j_gene: TRBJ1-5; abundance: -; d_gene: -; v_gene: TRBV6-5; CDR3aa: CASSPVGTLSQPQHF; CDR3nt: TGTGCCAGCAGCCCCGTCGGGACACTATCTCAGCCCCAGCATTTT
j_gene: TRBJ2-7; abundance: -; d_gene: -; v_gene: TRBV2; CDR3aa: CASRGQAHYEQYF; CDR3nt: TGTGCCAGCAGGGGCCAGGCCCACTACGAGCAGTACTTC
j_gene: TRBJ2-3; abundance: -; d_gene: TRBD2; v_gene: TRBV27; CDR3aa: CASSLRTSGPSTDTQYF; CDR3nt: TGTGCCAGCAGTTTGAGAACTAGCGGGCCTTCCACAGATACGCAGTATTTT
j_gene: TRBJ2-1; abundance: few; d_gene: TRBD2; v_gene: TRBV2; CDR3aa: CASSREAGGLFEQFF; CDR3nt: TGTGCCAGCTCGCGGGAGGCGGGAGGGCTTTTTGAGCAGTTCTTC
j_gene: TRBJ2-3; abundance: few; d_gene: -; v_gene: TRBV13; CDR3aa: CATHERNYTQYF; CDR3nt: TGTGCCACCCACGAAAGAAACTATACGCAGTATTTT
j_gene: TRBJ2-5; abundance: -; d_gene: TRBD1; v_gene: TRBV11-2; CDR3aa: CASSLGTGGTETQYF; CDR3nt: TGTGCCAGCAGCTTAGGGACAGGGGGCACTGAGACCCAGTACTTC
j_gene: TRBJ2-3; abundance: -; d_gene: TRBD2; v_gene: TRBV3-1/TRBV3-2; CDR3aa: CASSPSGGAGGTQYF; CDR3nt: TGTGCCAGCAGCCCTAGCGGGGGGGCCGGTGGTACGCAGTATTTT
j_gene: TRBJ2-3; abundance: -; d_gene: TRBD2; v_gene: TRBV24-1; CDR3aa: CATRAGLAFVDTQYF; CDR3nt: TGTGCCACCAGGGCCGGACTAGCTTTTGTAGATACGCAGTATTTT
j_gene: TRBJ1-2; abundance: -; d_gene: -; v_gene: TRBV2; CDR3aa: CASSPDVGAHYGYTF; CDR3nt: TGTGCCAGCAGTCCGGACGTGGGGGCCCACTATGGCTACACCTTC
j_gene: TRBJ2-6; abundance: -; d_gene: TRBD1; v_gene: TRBV19; CDR3aa: CASSIEQGGANVLTF; CDR3nt: TGTGCCAGTAGTATAGAACAGGGGGGGGCCAACGTCCTGACTTTC
j_gene: TRBJ1-2; abundance: -; d_gene: TRBD1; v_gene: TRBV4-3; CDR3aa: CASSQVDRGRGYTF; CDR3nt: TGCGCCAGCAGCCAAGTTGACAGGGGGCGAGGCTACACCTTC
j_gene: TRBJ2-3; abundance: -; d_gene: -; v_gene: TRBV6-6; CDR3aa: CASTGSGTDTQYF; CDR3nt: TGTGCCAGCACGGGTAGCGGCACAGATACGCAGTATTTT
j_gene: TRBJ2-1; abundance: -; d_gene: TRBD2; v_gene: TRBV6-6; CDR3aa: CASSDSGGPYNEQFF; CDR3nt: TGTGCCAGTTCCGATAGCGGGGGGCCCTACAATGAGCAGTTCTTC
j_gene: TRBJ2-2; abundance: -; d_gene: TRBD1; v_gene: TRBV19; CDR3aa: CASSINGVGGQGARTGELFF; CDR3nt: TGTGCCAGTAGTATTAACGGGGTTGGGGGACAGGGGGCGCGAACCGGGGAGCTGTTTTTT
j_gene: TRBJ1-1; abundance: -; d_gene: -; v_gene: TRBV7-2; CDR3aa: CASSKQGSGEAFF; CDR3nt: TGTGCCAGCAGCAAACAGGGATCCGGTGAAGCTTTCTTT
j_gene: TRBJ2-7; abundance: -; d_gene: TRBD1; v_gene: TRBV28; CDR3aa: CASSSGTGGGSSYEQYF; CDR3nt: TGTGCCAGCAGTTCGGGCACAGGGGGTGGGAGCTCCTACGAGCAGTACTTC
j_gene: TRBJ2-1; abundance: -; d_gene: TRBD2; v_gene: TRBV7-6; CDR3aa: CASSPRTSGGTYNEQFF; CDR3nt: TGTGCCAGCAGCCCCCGGACTAGCGGGGGGACTTACAATGAGCAGTTCTTC
j_gene: TRBJ2-7; abundance: -; d_gene: TRBD2; v_gene: TRBV6-5; CDR3aa: CASRGLANSYEQYF; CDR3nt: TGTGCCAGCAGAGGACTAGCTAATTCCTACGAGCAGTACTTC
j_gene: TRBJ1-2; abundance: -; d_gene: -; v_gene: TRBV3-1/TRBV3-2; CDR3aa: CASSSSTGTPLYGYTF; CDR3nt: TGTGCCAGCAGCTCAAGTACCGGGACTCCACTTTATGGCTACACCTTC
j_gene: TRBJ2-3; abundance: -; d_gene: TRBD2; v_gene: TRBV15; CDR3aa: CATSPGGGAGVGSTDTQYF; CDR3nt: TGTGCCACCAGCCCTGGGGGGGGTGCGGGAGTAGGGAGCACAGATACGCAGTATTTT
j_gene: TRBJ2-5; abundance: -; d_gene: -; v_gene: TRBV27; CDR3aa: CASSKRGETQYF; CDR3nt: TGTGCCAGCAGTAAAAGAGGGGAGACCCAGTACTTC
j_gene: TRBJ1-1; abundance: -; d_gene: TRBD1; v_gene: TRBV7-9; CDR3aa: CASSQTGETEAFF; CDR3nt: TGTGCCAGCAGCCAAACAGGGGAGACTGAAGCTTTCTTT
j_gene: TRBJ1-2; abundance: -; d_gene: TRBD1; v_gene: TRBV6-2/TRBV6-3; CDR3aa: CASSRGQGNYGYTF; CDR3nt: TGTGCCAGCAGCAGGGGACAGGGTAACTATGGCTACACCTTC
j_gene: TRBJ1-5; abundance: -; d_gene: -; v_gene: TRBV19; CDR3aa: CASSITPGNQPQHF; CDR3nt: TGTGCCAGTAGTATAACCCCGGGAAATCAGCCCCAGCATTTT
j_gene: TRBJ2-5; abundance: -; d_gene: -; v_gene: TRBV9; CDR3aa: CASSVVDSFLGTQYF; CDR3nt: TGTGCCAGCAGCGTAGTGGACAGCTTCCTGGGGACCCAGTACTTC
j_gene: TRBJ1-4; abundance: -; d_gene: TRBD1; v_gene: TRBV6-5; CDR3aa: CASSYQNRGEKLFF; CDR3nt: TGTGCCAGCAGTTACCAGAACAGGGGCGAAAAACTGTTTTTT
j_gene: TRBJ1-3; abundance: once; d_gene: -; v_gene: TRBV28; CDR3aa: CASSLAPPGNTIYF; CDR3nt: TGTGCCAGCAGTTTGGCCCCCCCGGGAAACACCATATATTTT
j_gene: TRBJ2-7; abundance: many; d_gene: -; v_gene: TRBV6-5; CDR3aa: CASSYSVAGYNEQYF; CDR3nt: TGTGCCAGCAGTTACTCTGTCGCAGGGTACAACGAGCAGTACTTC
j_gene: TRBJ1-4; abundance: -; d_gene: -; v_gene: TRBV11-1; CDR3aa: CASSLVGQNEKLFF; CDR3nt: TGTGCCAGCAGCTTGGTCGGACAGAATGAAAAACTGTTTTTT
j_gene: TRBJ2-1; abundance: once; d_gene: TRBD2; v_gene: TRBV24-1; CDR3aa: CATSESGSRVDEQFF; CDR3nt: TGTGCCACCAGTGAGAGCGGGAGTAGGGTAGATGAGCAGTTCTTC
j_gene: TRBJ1-2; abundance: once; d_gene: TRBD1; v_gene: TRBV6-5; CDR3aa: CASSNSVLGQGDGYTF; CDR3nt: TGTGCCAGCAGTAACTCCGTGCTGGGACAGGGAGATGGCTACACCTTC
j_gene: TRBJ2-3; abundance: -; d_gene: TRBD1; v_gene: TRBV19; CDR3aa: CASRMGQGATDTQYF; CDR3nt: TGTGCCAGTAGGATGGGACAGGGGGCCACAGATACGCAGTATTTT
j_gene: TRBJ1-2; abundance: -; d_gene: TRBD1; v_gene: TRBV2; CDR3aa: CASSEAYRGQGYTF; CDR3nt: TGTGCCAGCAGTGAAGCTTACAGGGGGCAAGGCTACACCTTC
j_gene: TRBJ2-5; abundance: -; d_gene: TRBD1; v_gene: TRBV7-9; CDR3aa: CASRTIGTGEETQYF; CDR3nt: TGTGCCAGCAGAACAATTGGGACAGGGGAAGAGACCCAGTACTTC
j_gene: TRBJ1-5; abundance: -; d_gene: -; v_gene: TRBV19; CDR3aa: CASSLRPLQVRHQPQHF; CDR3nt: TGTGCCAGTAGTCTACGCCCTCTTCAGGTTCGTCATCAGCCCCAGCATTTT
j_gene: TRBJ2-5; abundance: -; d_gene: -; v_gene: TRBV19; CDR3aa: CASSINRETQYF; CDR3nt: TGTGCCAGTAGTATAAACAGAGAGACCCAGTACTTC
j_gene: TRBJ1-2; abundance: -; d_gene: TRBD1; v_gene: TRBV10-3; CDR3aa: CAISEPGQGISGYTF; CDR3nt: TGTGCCATCAGTGAGCCCGGACAGGGAATAAGTGGCTACACCTTC
j_gene: TRBJ2-6; abundance: few; d_gene: -; v_gene: TRBV3-1/TRBV3-2; CDR3aa: CASSQVAGVSGANVLTF; CDR3nt: TGTGCCAGCAGCCAAGTGGCAGGGGTGTCTGGGGCCAACGTCCTGACTTTC
j_gene: TRBJ1-2; abundance: -; d_gene: TRBD1; v_gene: TRBV19; CDR3aa: CASTGASSGTGPYYGYTF; CDR3nt: TGTGCCAGTACCGGTGCTTCATCCGGGACAGGTCCCTACTATGGCTACACCTTC
j_gene: TRBJ1-6; abundance: few; d_gene: -; v_gene: TRBV18; CDR3aa: CASSPNRDNSPLHF; CDR3nt: TGTGCCAGCTCACCAAACAGGGACAATTCACCCCTCCACTTT
j_gene: TRBJ1-1; abundance: few; d_gene: TRBD1; v_gene: TRBV6-5; CDR3aa: CASTQGGMNTEAFF; CDR3nt: TGTGCCAGCACCCAGGGGGGAATGAACACTGAAGCTTTCTTT
j_gene: TRBJ1-1; abundance: -; d_gene: TRBD1; v_gene: TRBV2; CDR3aa: CASKGTDMNTEAFF; CDR3nt: TGTGCCAGCAAGGGGACAGACATGAACACTGAAGCTTTCTTT
j_gene: TRBJ1-1; abundance: -; d_gene: -; v_gene: TRBV15; CDR3aa: CATRAAAEEAFF; CDR3nt: TGTGCCACCAGGGCTGCGGCAGAAGAAGCTTTCTTT
j_gene: TRBJ1-4; abundance: -; d_gene: TRBD1; v_gene: TRBV2; CDR3aa: CATRTSTGAANEKLFF; CDR3nt: TGTGCCACCCGAACCTCTACAGGGGCCGCAAATGAAAAACTGTTTTTT
j_gene: TRBJ2-3; abundance: -; d_gene: TRBD2; v_gene: TRBV5-4; CDR3aa: CASSPQTLAGGRLSTDTQYF; CDR3nt: TGTGCCAGCAGCCCTCAGACCCTAGCGGGAGGACGCTTAAGCACAGATACGCAGTATTTT
j_gene: TRBJ2-1; abundance: -; d_gene: TRBD2; v_gene: TRBV19; CDR3aa: CASTELAGAYNEQFF; CDR3nt: TGTGCCAGTACGGAGTTAGCGGGCGCCTACAATGAGCAGTTCTTC
j_gene: TRBJ2-7; abundance: once; d_gene: -; v_gene: TRBV11-2; CDR3aa: CASSPPGRPAYEQYF; CDR3nt: TGTGCCAGCAGCCCCCCTGGCAGGCCAGCCTACGAGCAGTACTTC
j_gene: TRBJ1-5; abundance: few; d_gene: -; v_gene: TRBV7-2; CDR3aa: CASSLNQGGGNQPQHF; CDR3nt: TGTGCCAGCAGCTTGAATCAGGGAGGAGGCAATCAGCCCCAGCATTTT
j_gene: TRBJ1-2; abundance: -; d_gene: TRBD1; v_gene: TRBV6-5; CDR3aa: CASSYSTGGRTF; CDR3nt: TGTGCCAGCAGTTACTCGACAGGGGGCCGCACCTTC
j_gene: TRBJ1-2; abundance: -; d_gene: TRBD1; v_gene: TRBV7-2; CDR3aa: CASIRQGGSYGYTF; CDR3nt: TGTGCCAGCATCCGACAGGGTGGAAGCTATGGCTACACCTTC
j_gene: TRBJ2-2; abundance: -; d_gene: TRBD2; v_gene: TRBV7-8; CDR3aa: CASSLVGTSGRTGELFF; CDR3nt: TGTGCCAGCAGCTTAGTGGGGACTAGCGGGAGAACCGGGGAGCTGTTTTTT
j_gene: TRBJ1-3; abundance: few; d_gene: TRBD1; v_gene: TRBV19; CDR3aa: CASTRQGSFSGNTIYF; CDR3nt: TGTGCCAGTACCCGACAGGGGAGCTTTTCTGGAAACACCATATATTTT
j_gene: TRBJ1-1; abundance: -; d_gene: -; v_gene: TRBV19; CDR3aa: CASSKHPNTEAFF; CDR3nt: TGTGCCAGTAGTAAACACCCGAACACTGAAGCTTTCTTT